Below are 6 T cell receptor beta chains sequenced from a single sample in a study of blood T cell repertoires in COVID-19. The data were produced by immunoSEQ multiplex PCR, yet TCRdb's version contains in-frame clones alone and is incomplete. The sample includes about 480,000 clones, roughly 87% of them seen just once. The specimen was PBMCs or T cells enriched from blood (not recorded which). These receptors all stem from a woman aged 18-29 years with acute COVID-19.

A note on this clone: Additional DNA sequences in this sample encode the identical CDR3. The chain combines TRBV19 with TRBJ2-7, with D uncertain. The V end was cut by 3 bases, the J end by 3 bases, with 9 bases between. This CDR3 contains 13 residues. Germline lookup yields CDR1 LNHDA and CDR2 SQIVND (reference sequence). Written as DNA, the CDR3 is TGTGCCAGTAGTATTGGGCTGAACTACGAGCAGTACTTC. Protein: CASSIGLNYEQYF.

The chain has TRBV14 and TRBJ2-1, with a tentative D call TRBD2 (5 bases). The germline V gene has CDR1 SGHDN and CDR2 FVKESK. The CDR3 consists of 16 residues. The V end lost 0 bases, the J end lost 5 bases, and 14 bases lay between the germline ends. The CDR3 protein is CASSQDMVGLHNEQFF. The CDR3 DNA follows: TGTGCCAGCAGCCAAGATATGGTCGGACTCCACAATGAGCAGTTCTTC.

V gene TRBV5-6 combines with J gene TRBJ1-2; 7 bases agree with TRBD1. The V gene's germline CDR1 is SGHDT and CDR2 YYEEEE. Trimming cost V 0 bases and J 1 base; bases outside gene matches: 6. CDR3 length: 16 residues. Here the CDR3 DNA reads TGTGCCAGCAGCTTGGATGACAGGGCCTTTAACTATGGCTACACCTTC. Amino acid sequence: CASSLDDRAFNYGYTF.

The chain's CDR3 is CASSLVTQNYGYTF. The DNA of the CDR3 is TGTGCCAGCAGTTTGGTCACCCAGAACTATGGCTACACCTTC. The chain combines TRBV28 with TRBJ1-2; no clear D gene. Deletions cut 3 bases from V and 2 bases from J, with 10 bases between. The germline CDR1 and CDR2 sequences are MDHEN and SYDVKM. The length of the CDR3 is 14 residues.

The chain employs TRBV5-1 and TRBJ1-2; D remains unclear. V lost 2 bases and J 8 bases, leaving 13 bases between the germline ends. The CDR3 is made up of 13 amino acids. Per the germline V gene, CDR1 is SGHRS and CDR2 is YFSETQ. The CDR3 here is CASSLRGLDGYTF. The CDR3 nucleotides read TGCGCCAGCAGCTTACGGGGTTTGGACGGCTACACCTTC.

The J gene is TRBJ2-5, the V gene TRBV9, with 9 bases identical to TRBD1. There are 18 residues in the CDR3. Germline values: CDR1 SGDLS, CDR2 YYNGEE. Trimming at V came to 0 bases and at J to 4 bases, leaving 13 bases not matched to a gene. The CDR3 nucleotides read TGTGCCAGCAGCGTAGCTCCACACAGGGGGCGGTTGGGAGAGACCCAGTACTTC. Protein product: CASSVAPHRGRLGETQYF.